This T cell receptor beta chain is drawn from a study of blood T cell repertoires in COVID-19. Study-wide background: Acute and convalescent COVID-19 samples came from the United States, Italy and Spain. The cDNA or gDNA used as material had been derived from T cells, B-cell-depleted T cells, or PBMCs.

There are 16 residues in the CDR3. Trimming stripped 2 bases from V and 11 bases from J, with 22 bases between. Germline V CDR1 and CDR2: MDHEN, SYDVKM. Per the original methods: By means of reference gene primer amplification, nucleated cell counts were estimated. Data came from immunoSEQ multiplex PCR; TCRdb stores just in-frame clones and leaves some out. V, J and clone size are taken as reported in that table, and D and trimming were inferred from the DNA itself. The top ten clones hold about 6.8% of a sample with 210,000 or so clones, more than 70% of them seen once. The sequence was obtained from a middle-aged woman who had recovered from COVID-19. The source material was peripheral blood. The J gene is TRBJ1-5, the V gene TRBV28, with D unclear. The CDR3 loop reads CASSLVAGGPRLAQHF. Here the CDR3 DNA reads TGTGCCAGCAGTTTAGTAGCAGGCGGGCCCCGATTGGCCCAGCATTTT. The full variable domain, its missing parts supplied by reference TRBV28 and TRBJ1-5, is DVKVTQSSRYLVKRTGEKVFLECVQDMDHENMFWYRQDPGLGLRLIYFSYDVKMKEKGDIPEGYSVSREKKERFSLILESASTNQTSMYLCASSLVAGGPRLAQHFGDGTRLSIL.